This T cell receptor (beta chain) was captured in a study of T cell responses to AZD1222 COVID-19 vaccine (dated by TCRdb to about 2021). Notes on the research overall: Because spike-specific TCR depth and breadth did not differ between the two schedules, AZD1222 recipients who got a second dose at roughly 4 weeks were pooled with those who got a second dose at roughly 12 weeks. TCR sequencing was performed for 233 trial participants, of whom 207 were given two doses of AZD1222 and approximately 25 were given two doses of MenACWY control vaccine. Trial participants were enrolled into age subgroups of 18-55, 56-69 and 70-plus years, which contained approximately 150, 28 and 58 TCR-sequenced participants, respectively.

A word on this clone: Which antigen it targets is not known. Per-base quality was not reported, and no clone a single base away is much larger than it.

Trimming costs V 4 bases and J 0 bases, and their ends lie 3 bases apart. CDR1 and CDR2 were assigned from the germline V gene (reference sequence) as SGHNT and YYREEE. Reading from cysteine to phenylalanine, the CDR3 counts 12 amino acids. Of all the DNA, just the CDR3 is kept, 36 bases in frame from base 1. This sample's time point label indicates: baseline before first vaccination. The vaccinee samples were drawn from two UK trials, COV001 and COV002, one of which was a single-blind randomized controlled phase 2/3 trial testing AZD1222 (ChAdOx1 nCoV-19) in healthy adults. Trial participant PBMC samples were collected at day 0 and day 28 after the second dose for TCRbeta chain sequencing. The study at large found these results: The whole spike protein was spanned by vaccine-associated CD4 TCRs, and dominant responses were seen in regions 160-218 and 743-854. Because no samples from the day 14 peak response were available, repertoires could be characterized only after the peak T cell response. Participants were mostly white British and included more females than males, and it was suggested by the authors that clonal diversity may have been underestimated. In the small 56-69-year group, the increase in depth fell short of significance, most likely because of low power. Epitopes outside the regions mutated in the B.1.351 and B.1.1.7 variants were reportedly recognized by nearly half of the unique spike-specific TCRs. Only five to seven AZD1222 recipients were SARS-CoV-2 seropositive at baseline, limiting conclusions about previously exposed vaccinees. Spike-specific TCR breadth and depth rose significantly after two AZD1222 doses compared with day 0 and with MenACWY recipients.

The CDR3 regions of human TCRbeta chains were subjected to immunosequencing. The authors processed their data as follows. TCRs in the repertoires were matched against a reference library of SARS-CoV-2-specific TCRs that had been generated with the MIRA antigen-specificity platform. Breadth meant the fraction of unique TCRs that were SARS-CoV-2-associated, whereas depth meant the fraction of total T cells that were SARS-CoV-2-associated. Each spike-specific TCR was assigned to its reactive spike region and to a CD4 or CD8 class using the MIRA data. Log10-transformed breadth and depth values were compared by one-way ANOVA with Sidak's multiple comparisons tests. TCRdb provides this immuneACCESS table in a form limited to in-frame rearrangements. Some clones are lacking; in checked studies, under half of them reflect an unresolved V gene, and why the rest are absent is not known. Clone size and the V and J calls come from that table; the DNA yielded D and trimming. Recorded for this sample are 85,000 to 110,000 clones; roughly nine tenths of them occurred a single time. The top ten clonotypes cover around 45% of the sample.

The input for sequencing was peripheral blood, taken on day 0 of AZD1222 vaccination. In this chain, TRBV5-4 is recombined with TRBJ2-3, with the D gene not confidently named. The sequence derives from an adult in good health. The CDR3 corresponds to CASSQSTDTQYF. Here is the DNA: TGTGCCAGCAGCCAGAGCACAGATACGCAGTATTTT. Here the CDR3 is joined to the reference TRBV5-4 and TRBJ2-3 genes, and the full variable domain is: ETGVTQSPTHLIKTRGQQVTLRCSSQSGHNTVSWYQQALGQGPQFIFQYYREEENGRGNFPPRFSGLQFPNYSSELNVNALELDDSALYLCASSQSTDTQYFGPGTRLTVL.